The 16 T cell receptor beta chains presented below share a single source sample, sequenced in a study of T cells after yellow fever vaccination (dated by TCRdb to about 2019). The meaning of the sample's treatment or condition label: live attenuated yellow fever vaccine strain. The library was generated by 5' RACE. The sample was run on an Illumina HiSeq 2500. TCRdb reprocessed the public reads (quality trimming at Q25 with fastp, clone calling with MiXCR) and kept in-frame beta chains. Each record represents a unique CDR3 protein, reported with the most common genes and DNA among its rows. The sample profile shows 450,000 to 650,000 distinct CDR3 sequences; roughly 22% of them were found once. The top ten clones comprise approximately 16% of the sample. The sequencing here drew on PBMCs, taken roughly 20 days after the first yellow fever vaccination. These receptors all stem from a man aged 18 to 30 who received the YFV17D yellow fever vaccine.

The J gene is TRBJ2-1, the V gene TRBV20-1; possible D gene TRBD2, 6 bases. The CDR3 loop spans 13 amino acids. Germline V gives CDR1 DFQATT, CDR2 SNEGSKA (reference sequence). Trimming pared 1 base from V and 9 bases from J, leaving 13 bases between. Written as DNA, the CDR3 is TGCAGTGCTAGAGTGGGGCTGCGGGGTGAGCAGTTCTTC. It yields the protein CSARVGLRGEQFF.

In its sample, this clonotype was seen a few times. The gene calls are TRBV4-1 and TRBJ2-7, with D perhaps TRBD2 (5 bases). V was clipped by 4 bases and J by 5 bases, with 15 bases between them. The CDR3 extends over 14 amino acids. Looked up from germline, CDR1 is MGHRA and CDR2 is YSYEKL. The CDR3 bases are TGCGCCAGCAGCCCTCGGGGTTATCCCCACGAGCAGTACTTC. This encodes CASSPRGYPHEQYF.

V usage is TRBV3-1 and J usage is TRBJ1-2; D might be TRBD1 (5 bases). CDR1 is LGHDT and CDR2 is YNNKEL in the germline V gene (reference sequence). The CDR3 is 17 residues long. V was shortened by 1 base and J by 2 bases, with 17 bases between the two germline ends. CDR3: CASSQGDPGRINYGYTF. The DNA for the CDR3 is TGTGCCAGCAGCCAAGGAGACCCGGGACGGATAAACTATGGCTACACCTTC.

A few counts support this clonotype. V gene TRBV6-5 combines with J gene TRBJ2-5; 13 positions agree with TRBD2. Trimming removed 4 bases from V and 5 bases from J; junction bases left unmatched: 10. Germline V gene sequence: CDR1 MNHEY, CDR2 SVGAGI. The CDR3 loop spans 17 amino acids. The CDR3 protein is CASSFQELAGGRETQYF. The CDR3 DNA sequence: TGTGCCAGCAGTTTCCAAGAACTAGCGGGGGGGAGGGAGACCCAGTACTTC.

This clonotype was picked up a small number of times. J is TRBJ2-1 and V is TRBV20-1; TRBD1 matches 9 bases. Germline V lookup: CDR1 DFQATT, CDR2 SNEGSKA (reference sequence). The CDR3 runs 17 residues. Trimming removed 5 bases from V and 0 bases from J; junction bases left unmatched: 11. As DNA, the CDR3 is TGCAGTGCTCACCCACACGGACAGGGGAGCTCCTACAATGAGCAGTTCTTC. It translates to CSAHPHGQGSSYNEQFF.

This clonotype was recorded a few times. V is TRBV19 and J is TRBJ2-5; TRBD2 might be the D (7 bases). The CDR3 covers 15 residues. The V end lost 2 bases, the J end lost 5 bases, and 15 bases lay between the germline ends. Germline-derived CDR1 and CDR2 are LNHDA and SQIVND (reference sequence). CDR3 coding DNA: TGTGCCAGTAGTATATTGGGGGGGGCGCGGGAGACCCAGTACTTC. Its protein is CASSILGGARETQYF.

This chain links TRBV4-3 with TRBJ2-1; TRBD2 matches 10 bases. The CDR3 is 16 residues long. CDR1 and CDR2 from the germline V gene are LGHNA and YSLEER. The ends lost 2 bases at V and 3 bases at J; junction bases unmatched: 4. The CDR3 region is CASSQTSGADYNEQFF. CDR3 nucleotides: TGCGCCAGCAGCCAAACTAGCGGGGCGGACTACAATGAGCAGTTCTTC.

In its sample, this clonotype was seen a few times. The chain has TRBV7-6 and TRBJ2-5, with D perhaps TRBD2 (5 bases). The CDR3 has 14 amino acids. The germline gives CDR1 SGHVS, CDR2 FNYEAQ. Trimming took off 3 bases at V and 5 bases at J, with 13 bases between the two ends. CDR3 loop: CASSFAQRQETQYF. As DNA, the CDR3 is TGTGCCAGCAGCTTTGCCCAGCGGCAGGAGACCCAGTACTTC.

V is TRBV14 and J is TRBJ2-1; the D gene is possibly TRBD1 (5 bases). Trimming left V 6 bases short and J 3 bases short, with 15 bases between. The CDR3 length is 15 residues. Germline CDR1 and CDR2: SGHDN and FVKESK. The CDR3 nucleotides are TGTGCCAGCAGGGCAGACAGCGTACTCTACAATGAGCAGTTCTTC. Translated: CASRADSVLYNEQFF.

This clonotype was seen only a few times. J is TRBJ2-2 and V is TRBV20-1; D unclear. Germline CDR1 DFQATT, CDR2 SNEGSKA (reference sequence). The CDR3 is 13 residues long. V lost 3 bases to trimming and J lost 4 bases, with 9 bases between them. The CDR3 nucleotides are TGCAGTGCTAGGCTGCTGGTCACCGGGGAGCTGTTTTTT. Translated, it gives CSARLLVTGELFF.

The rearrangement joins TRBV7-9 to TRBJ2-7; 10 positions agree with TRBD1. V shed 1 base and J 6 bases; nucleotides not matched to a gene: 9. Germline CDR1 SEHNR, CDR2 FQNEAQ (reference sequence). The CDR3 sequence is 16 residues long. CDR3 sequence (DNA): TGTGCCAGCAGCTTAGGACAGGGGGCCTTGGAGTCCGAGCAGTACTTC. It encodes CASSLGQGALESEQYF.

The rearrangement links TRBV14 to TRBJ1-4, with 9 nucleotides matching TRBD1. The CDR3 has 16 residues. Germline V gives CDR1 SGHDN, CDR2 FVKESK. V dropped 6 bases and J dropped 8; count of bases not matched to a gene: 13. DNA of the CDR3: TGTGCCAGCAGGCCTCGACCGGGACAGGGTGAAGAAAAACTGTTTTTT. It translates to CASRPRPGQGEEKLFF.

The chain recombines TRBV12-3 or TRBV12-4 with TRBJ1-1; possible D gene TRBD1, 6 bases. The CDR3 sequence is 15 residues long. The V end was cut by 3 bases, the J end by 1 base, with 12 bases between. The CDR3 here is CASSFPGGGNTEAFF. The CDR3 DNA is TGTGCCAGCAGTTTCCCGGGGGGCGGGAACACTGAAGCTTTCTTT.

The chain links TRBV10-3 to TRBJ2-3, with 9 bases identical to TRBD2. Germline trimming cut 6 bases from V and 6 bases from J; bases unmatched to any gene: 7. The CDR3 contains 14 residues. CDR1 and CDR2 (germline): ENHRY, SYGVKD. The CDR3 spells CAISIRGGADTQYF. In DNA form, the CDR3 reads TGTGCCATCAGCATTCGCGGGGGGGCTGATACGCAGTATTTT.

This chain links TRBV6-1 with TRBJ2-1; TRBD2 aligns across 7 bases. V lost 4 bases, J lost 5 bases, and 8 bases stayed unmatched. The CDR3 covers 15 residues. Germline-derived CDR1 and CDR2 are MNHNS and SASEGT. CDR3 DNA sequence: TGTGCCAGCAGTGTGCGACTAGCCGGGGACAATGAGCAGTTCTTC. Amino acid sequence: CASSVRLAGDNEQFF.

V gene TRBV25-1 combines with J gene TRBJ2-2, with D possibly matching TRBD1 (6 bases). Trimming shortened V by 8 bases and J by 6 bases, and 16 bases separated the two germline ends. Germline loops: CDR1 MGHDK, CDR2 SYGVNS. This CDR3 has 14 amino acids. Here the CDR3 reads CASRTGPWAGELFF. The CDR3 nucleotides read TGTGCCAGCCGAACAGGGCCATGGGCCGGGGAGCTGTTTTTT.